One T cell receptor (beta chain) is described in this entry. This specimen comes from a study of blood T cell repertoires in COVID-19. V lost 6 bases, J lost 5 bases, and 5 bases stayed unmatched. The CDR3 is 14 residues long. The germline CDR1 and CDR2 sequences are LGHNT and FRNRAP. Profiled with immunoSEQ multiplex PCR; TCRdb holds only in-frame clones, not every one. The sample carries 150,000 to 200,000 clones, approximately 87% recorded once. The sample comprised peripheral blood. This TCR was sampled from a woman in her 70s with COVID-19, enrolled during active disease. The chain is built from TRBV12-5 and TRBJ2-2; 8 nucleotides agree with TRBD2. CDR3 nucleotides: TGTGCTAGTGGACCGGGACTAGATACCGGGGAGCTGTTTTTT. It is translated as CASGPGLDTGELFF.